This TCR beta chain was obtained from a study of shared clonotypes between healthy human individuals. Some clones are missing from TCRdb's copy, which holds only in-frame ones; the method was immunoSEQ multiplex PCR. The sample yields about 600,000 clones, approximately 97% seen once. Per the germline V gene, CDR1 is ENHRY and CDR2 is SYGVKD. The J segment lost 9 bases and the V segment lost 2 bases, leaving 6 bases of the junction unmatched. CDR3 length: 16 residues. The chain couples TRBV10-3 to TRBJ2-1, with 14 bases fitting TRBD2. The source is a young woman in good health. Sequencing was carried out using naive CD4+ T cells sorted from blood. The sample's subset: CD45RA+ positively selected. The CDR3 sequence: CAISEIGTSGSSEQFF. The CDR3 coding sequence is TGTGCCATCAGTGAGATTGGGACTAGCGGGAGTAGTGAGCAGTTCTTC.